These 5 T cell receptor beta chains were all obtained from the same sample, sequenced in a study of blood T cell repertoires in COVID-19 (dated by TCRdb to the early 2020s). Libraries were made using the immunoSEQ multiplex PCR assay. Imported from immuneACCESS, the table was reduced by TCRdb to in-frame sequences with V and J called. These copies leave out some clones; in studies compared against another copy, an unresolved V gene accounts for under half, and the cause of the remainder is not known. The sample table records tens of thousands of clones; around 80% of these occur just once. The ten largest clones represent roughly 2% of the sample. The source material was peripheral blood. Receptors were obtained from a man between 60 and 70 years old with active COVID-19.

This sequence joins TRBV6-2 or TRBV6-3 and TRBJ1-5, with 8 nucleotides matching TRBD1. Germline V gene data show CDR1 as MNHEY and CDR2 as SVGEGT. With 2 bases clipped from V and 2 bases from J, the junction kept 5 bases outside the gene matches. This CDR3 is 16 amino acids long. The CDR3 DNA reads TGTGCCAGCAGTTACCTCAGGGGGCGAGGCAATCAGCCCCAGCATTTT. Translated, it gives CASSYLRGRGNQPQHF.

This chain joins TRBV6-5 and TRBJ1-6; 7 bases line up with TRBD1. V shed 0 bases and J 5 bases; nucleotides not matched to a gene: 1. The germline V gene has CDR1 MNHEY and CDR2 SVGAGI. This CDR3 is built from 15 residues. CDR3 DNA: TGTGCCAGCAGTTACTCGACAGGGAATAATTCACCCCTCCACTTT. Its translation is CASSYSTGNNSPLHF.

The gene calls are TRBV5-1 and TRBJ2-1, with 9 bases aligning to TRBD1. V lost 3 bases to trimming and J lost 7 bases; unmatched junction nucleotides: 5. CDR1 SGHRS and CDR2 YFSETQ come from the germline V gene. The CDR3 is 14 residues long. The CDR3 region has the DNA TGCGCCAGCAGCTACGGGACAGGGAGGAATGAGCAGTTCTTC. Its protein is CASSYGTGRNEQFF.

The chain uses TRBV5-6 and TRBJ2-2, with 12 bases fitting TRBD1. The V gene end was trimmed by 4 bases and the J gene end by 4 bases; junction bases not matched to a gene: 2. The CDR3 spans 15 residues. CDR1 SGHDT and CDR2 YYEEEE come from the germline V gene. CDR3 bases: TGTGCCAGCAGCCGGGACAGGGGGCTCACCGGGGAGCTGTTTTTT. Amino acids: CASSRDRGLTGELFF.

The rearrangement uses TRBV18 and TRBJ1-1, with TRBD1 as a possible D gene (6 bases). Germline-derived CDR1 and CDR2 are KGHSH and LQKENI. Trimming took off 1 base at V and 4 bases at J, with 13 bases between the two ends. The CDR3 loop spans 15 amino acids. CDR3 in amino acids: CASSPQQGGGTEAFF. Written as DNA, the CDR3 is TGTGCCAGCTCACCACAACAGGGTGGAGGCACTGAAGCTTTCTTT. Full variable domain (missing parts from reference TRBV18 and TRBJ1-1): NAGVMQNPRHLVRRRGQEARLRCSPMKGHSHVYWYRQLPEEGLKFMVYLQKENIIDESGMPKERFSAEFPKEGPSILRIQQVVRGDSAAYFCASSPQQGGGTEAFFGQGTRLTVV.